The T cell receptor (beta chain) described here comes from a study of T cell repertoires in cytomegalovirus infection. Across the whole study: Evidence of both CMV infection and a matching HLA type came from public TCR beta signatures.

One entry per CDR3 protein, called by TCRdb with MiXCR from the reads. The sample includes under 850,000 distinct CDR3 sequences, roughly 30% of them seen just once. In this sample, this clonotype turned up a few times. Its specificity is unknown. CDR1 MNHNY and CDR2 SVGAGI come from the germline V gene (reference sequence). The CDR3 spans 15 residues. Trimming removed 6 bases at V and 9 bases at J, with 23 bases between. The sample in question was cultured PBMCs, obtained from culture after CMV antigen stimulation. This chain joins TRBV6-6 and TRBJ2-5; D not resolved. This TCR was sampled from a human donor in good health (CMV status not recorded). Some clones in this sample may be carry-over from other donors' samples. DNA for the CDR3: TGTGCCAGCAGCGGTGGTGGCGGACGTCCGTTGGCCCAGTACTTC. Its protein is CASSGGGGRPLAQYF.